This TCR beta chain was recorded in a study of blood T cells in healthy people across ages. The ends lost 7 bases at V and 6 bases at J; junction bases unmatched: 9. The CDR3 runs 15 residues. Germline CDR1 and CDR2: SGHTA and FQGNSA. Primers used in a second PCR of roughly 6 to 12 cycles were a sample-barcoded 5' primer and a J-beta primer mix. The study obtained at least 2.5 million CDR3-containing paired-end reads from every sample. MiXCR, run by TCRdb on the 5' RACE reads, gives a single entry per CDR3 protein. The data show about 1,400,000 distinct CDR3 sequences, around 55% seen once. A note on this clonotype: Its matching antigen is unknown.

Study results and caveats: The study regarded diversity estimates from one million T cells as underestimates.

This sequence joins TRBV7-2 and TRBJ2-1, with 10 bases that match TRBD2. Source material: blood. This clonotype was sampled from a man aged 18 to 30 in good health. CDR3 in DNA: TGTGCCAGCACCAAGAAGCGGGGGGGCCTCAATGAGCAGTTCTTC. It yields the protein CASTKKRGGLNEQFF.